A single sample gave rise to the 20 T cell receptor beta chains below, sequenced in a study of T-cell reconstitution after alpha-beta-depleted transplantation in children. Construction of the TCRbeta library involved unique molecular identifiers. MiXCR was run by TCRdb on the PCR reads, yielding one entry per CDR3 protein. The sample holds hundreds of thousands of distinct CDR3 sequences; 15% to 20% are singletons and the top ten take 25% to 30%. Sequenced material: PBMCs, mostly from graft donor cells, taken 360 days after TCRalphabeta/CD19-depleted stem cell transplant. Receptor source: a boy less than two years old who had a stem cell transplant for Wiskott-Aldrich syndrome, so the T cells may come from the graft donor.

The genes are TRBV5-1 and TRBJ2-1; 7 bases line up with TRBD2. Looked up from germline, CDR1 is SGHRS and CDR2 is YFSETQ. CDR3 length equals 15 residues. The junction had 12 bases not matched to a gene; V was cut back by 5 bases and J by 7 bases. CDR3 in DNA: TGCGCCAGCAGTGGGAGGGAGACTACTACAAATGAGCAGTTCTTC. Residues: CASSGRETTTNEQFF.

This rearrangement joins TRBV5-1 to TRBJ2-2; TRBD2 might be the D (7 bases). The CDR3 has 15 residues. Trimming cost V 6 bases and J 4 bases, with 16 bases left between them. The germline gives CDR1 SGHRS, CDR2 YFSETQ. The CDR3 coding sequence is TGCGCCAGCAACAGGCGGGGGCCCCTCACCGGGGAGCTGTTTTTT. Residues: CASNRRGPLTGELFF. Complete variable domain (other parts from reference TRBV5-1 and TRBJ2-2): KAGVTQTPRYLIKTRGQQVTLSCSPISGHRSVSWYQQTPGQGLQFLFEYFSETQRNKGNFPGRFSGRQFSNSRSEMNVSTLELGDSALYLCASNRRGPLTGELFFGEGSRLTVL.

This clonotype was counted a few times. The CDR3 DNA reads as TGTGCCACCAGCGGACAGGCAGACACTGAAGCTTTCTTT. It is translated as CATSGQADTEAFF. V is TRBV24-1 and J is TRBJ1-1, with 7 nucleotides matching TRBD1. CDR1 KGHDR and CDR2 SFDVKD come from the germline V gene. The CDR3 runs to 13 residues. Germline trimming cut 7 bases from V and 3 bases from J; bases unmatched to any gene: 4.

This clonotype was counted only a few times. The J gene is TRBJ2-2, the V gene TRBV6-5; TRBD2 matches at 7 bases. The length of the CDR3 is 12 residues. Unmatched junction bases numbered 2, after V lost 9 bases and J lost 4 bases. Germline V gene sequence: CDR1 MNHEY, CDR2 SVGAGI. In DNA form, the CDR3 reads TGTGCCAGTCGGGGGGTCACCGGGGAGCTGTTTTTT. Amino acid sequence: CASRGVTGELFF.

V gene TRBV20-1 combines with J gene TRBJ2-3; D remains ambiguous. The CDR3 totals 14 residues. From germline, CDR1 is DFQATT and CDR2 SNEGSKA (reference sequence). Trimming took off 3 bases at V and 3 bases at J, with 13 bases between the two ends. The CDR3 loop is CSASPSVGTDTQYF. In DNA form, the CDR3 reads TGCAGTGCTAGCCCGTCCGTGGGGACAGATACGCAGTATTTT.

The chain links TRBV9 to TRBJ2-3; TRBD1 aligns across 8 bases. CDR3 length equals 14 residues. J was trimmed by 4 bases and V by 0 bases; bases with no gene match: 1. Germline V lookup: CDR1 SGDLS, CDR2 YYNGEE. CDR3 DNA: TGTGCCAGCAGCGTAGTGGACAGGGCAGATACGCAGTATTTT. Translation gives CASSVVDRADTQYF.

This clonotype came up many times. This chain uses TRBV24-1 with TRBJ2-1; 8 bases align to TRBD2. Trimming removed 9 bases from V and 1 base from J; junction bases left unmatched: 4. From germline, CDR1 is KGHDR and CDR2 SFDVKD. The CDR3 runs to 14 residues. The CDR3 sequence: CATSRGGSYNEQFF. DNA of the CDR3: TGTGCCACCTCCCGGGGGGGGTCCTACAATGAGCAGTTCTTC.

This clonotype occurred many times. The chain has TRBV3-1 and TRBJ2-2; TRBD1 might be the D (6 bases). The germline V and J ends were trimmed by 6 bases and 4 bases, with 9 bases remaining between them. The length of the CDR3 is 13 residues. Germline CDR1 reads LGHDT; CDR2 reads YNNKEL (reference sequence). CDR3 protein: CASSRTATGELFF. The CDR3 DNA sequence: TGTGCCAGCAGTCGGACAGCCACCGGGGAGCTGTTTTTT.

The table lists this clonotype with a few counts. This may stem from a read error, because a much larger clone lies one nucleotide away. V and J are TRBV29-1 and TRBJ2-7; a possible D gene is TRBD2 (5 bases). The CDR3 spans 12 residues. The ends were cut back, 3 bases at V and 0 bases at J, with 6 bases in the middle. The germline gives CDR1 SQVTM, CDR2 ANQGSEA. In nucleotides, the CDR3 is TGCAGCGTTGAGGGGAGCTCCTACGAGCAGTACTTC. Amino acids: CSVEGSSYEQYF.

This clonotype was counted a few times. V and J are TRBV12-3 or TRBV12-4 and TRBJ1-6; the D gene is possibly TRBD1 (5 bases). The V end lost 1 base, the J end lost 7 bases, and 11 bases lay between the germline ends. The CDR3 runs to 15 residues. The CDR3 region has the DNA TGTGCCAGCAGTTTAGGAGCAGGGAAAAATTCACCCCTCCACTTT. Its translation: CASSLGAGKNSPLHF.

This clonotype has more than one count but fewer than ten. In DNA, the CDR3 is TGTGCCAGCAGCTTAGAAGGACAGGGCCGTACCTACGAGCAGTACTTC. Its protein product is CASSLEGQGRTYEQYF. The V gene is TRBV7-2, the J gene TRBJ2-7; 8 nucleotides line up with TRBD1. CDR3 length equals 16 residues. The junction had 7 bases not matched to a gene; V was cut back by 1 base and J by 2 bases. Germline CDR1 reads SGHTA; CDR2 reads FQGNSA.

This clonotype came up a few times. V gene TRBV2 combines with J gene TRBJ1-4, with a tentative D call TRBD1 (6 bases). The CDR3 has 15 amino acids. Trimming took 4 bases from V and 4 from J, leaving 13 bases between them. Germline CDR1 SNHLY, CDR2 FYNNEI. CDR3 residues: CASSADRTFNEKLFF. CDR3 DNA sequence: TGTGCCAGCAGTGCCGACAGGACCTTTAATGAAAAACTGTTTTTT.

Only a few counts were recorded for this clonotype. The J gene is TRBJ1-4, the V gene TRBV5-1, with D tentatively TRBD1 (5 bases). The V and J ends lost 4 bases and 5 bases respectively, with 15 bases between them. CDR3 length: 15 amino acids. CDR1 and CDR2 (germline): SGHRS, YFSETQ. DNA of the CDR3: TGCGCCAGCAGCCCATACAGGTTACCAAATGAAAAACTGTTTTTT. It encodes CASSPYRLPNEKLFF.

The table lists this clonotype with many counts. The V gene is TRBV12-3 or TRBV12-4, the J gene TRBJ1-4; weak D call: TRBD1 (5 bases). With 2 bases removed from V and 2 bases from J, the gap between germline ends came to 9 bases. The CDR3 is 15 amino acids. CDR3 nucleotides: TGTGCCAGCAGTTTACGGGGGATGACTAATGAAAAACTGTTTTTT. It codes for CASSLRGMTNEKLFF.

This clonotype was seen only a few times. The rearrangement links TRBV5-1 to TRBJ2-2; 8 bases map to TRBD1. The ends lost 0 bases at V and 4 bases at J; junction bases unmatched: 2. The CDR3 extends over 15 amino acids. Per germline, CDR1 SGHRS and CDR2 YFSETQ. The CDR3 region is CASSLVGQGTGELFF. The CDR3 DNA sequence: TGCGCCAGCAGCTTGGTTGGACAGGGCACCGGGGAGCTGTTTTTT.

V and J are TRBV20-1 and TRBJ2-1, with D perhaps TRBD1 or TRBD2 (6 bases each). The germline gives CDR1 DFQATT, CDR2 SNEGSKA (reference sequence). The CDR3 runs to 15 residues. The germline V and J ends were trimmed by 2 bases and 6 bases, with 17 bases remaining between them. The CDR3 is CSARRGELVSNEQFF. The CDR3 DNA follows: TGCAGTGCTAGAAGGGGGGAACTAGTAAGCAATGAGCAGTTCTTC.

At least ten counts were recorded for this clonotype. This chain links TRBV29-1 with TRBJ2-1; TRBD2 matches at 10 bases. Trimming at V came to 6 bases and at J to 4 bases, leaving 6 bases not matched to a gene. Germline V gives CDR1 SQVTM, CDR2 ANQGSEA. The CDR3 is made up of 14 amino acids. CDR3 loop: CSVQTSGPYNEQFF. CDR3 in DNA: TGCAGCGTGCAGACTAGCGGGCCATACAATGAGCAGTTCTTC.

The V and J genes are TRBV20-1 and TRBJ2-2, with 13 positions matching TRBD2. Germline V CDR1 and CDR2: DFQATT, SNEGSKA (reference sequence). CDR3 length equals 17 residues. Unmatched junction bases numbered 9, after V lost 4 bases and J lost 4 bases. CDR3: CSAIPTSGRFSTGELFF. As DNA, the CDR3 is TGCAGTGCTATCCCGACTAGCGGGAGGTTCAGCACCGGGGAGCTGTTTTTT.

CDR3: CASSYPPKEGILKNIQYF. The CDR3 DNA follows: TGCGCCAGCAGCTACCCCCCAAAGGAGGGAATACTAAAAAACATTCAGTACTTC. The genes are TRBV4-1 and TRBJ2-4; tentatively, D is TRBD2 (6 bases). This CDR3 contains 18 residues. CDR1 MGHRA and CDR2 YSYEKL come from the germline V gene. Trimming removed 5 bases from V and 4 bases from J, with 24 bases in between.

The rearrangement links TRBV7-9 to TRBJ2-7, with D unclear. Germline CDR1 SEHNR, CDR2 FQNEAQ (reference sequence). There are 13 residues in the CDR3. V dropped 3 bases and J dropped 5 bases, with 11 bases sitting between them. The CDR3 nucleotides are TGTGCCAGCAGCTTTATAGGAAAGCACGAGCAGTACTTC. This sequence encodes CASSFIGKHEQYF.